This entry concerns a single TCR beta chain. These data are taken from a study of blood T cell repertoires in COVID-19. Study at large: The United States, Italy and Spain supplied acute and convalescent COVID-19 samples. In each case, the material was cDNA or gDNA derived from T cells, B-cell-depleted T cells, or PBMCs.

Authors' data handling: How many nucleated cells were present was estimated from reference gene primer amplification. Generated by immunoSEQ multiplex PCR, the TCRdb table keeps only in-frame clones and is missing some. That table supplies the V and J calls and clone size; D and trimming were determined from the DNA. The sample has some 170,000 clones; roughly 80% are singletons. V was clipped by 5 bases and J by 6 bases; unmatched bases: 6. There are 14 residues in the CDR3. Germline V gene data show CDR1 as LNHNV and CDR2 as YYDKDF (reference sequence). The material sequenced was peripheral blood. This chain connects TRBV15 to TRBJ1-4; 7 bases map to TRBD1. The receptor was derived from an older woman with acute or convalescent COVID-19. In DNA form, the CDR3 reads TGTGCCACCAGCCGAGGGGGCCTGGATGAAAAACTGTTTTTT. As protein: CATSRGGLDEKLFF.